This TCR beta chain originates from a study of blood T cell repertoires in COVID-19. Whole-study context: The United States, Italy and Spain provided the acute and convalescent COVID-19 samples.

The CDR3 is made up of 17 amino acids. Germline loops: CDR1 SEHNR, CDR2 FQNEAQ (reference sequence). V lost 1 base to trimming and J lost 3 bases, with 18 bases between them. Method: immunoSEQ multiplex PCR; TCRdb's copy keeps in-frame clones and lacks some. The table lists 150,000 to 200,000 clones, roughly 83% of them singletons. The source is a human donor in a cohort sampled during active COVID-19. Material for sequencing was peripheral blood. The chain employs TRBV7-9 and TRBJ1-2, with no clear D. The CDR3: CASSLERERNWDYGYTF. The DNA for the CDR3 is TGTGCCAGCAGCTTAGAGAGGGAAAGGAACTGGGACTATGGCTACACCTTC.